This T cell receptor (beta chain) is from a study of OX40 agonist ivuxolimab in advanced cancers. Regarding the study in general: The costimulatory receptor OX40 (CD134) was targeted by ivuxolimab, a fully human IgG2 agonistic monoclonal antibody. Intravenous ivuxolimab was administered to patients every 2 weeks at six dose levels: 0.01, 0.1, 0.3, 1.5, 3 and 10 mg/kg. Of the roughly 54 patients in dose escalation, around 19 had hepatocellular carcinoma, roughly 15 had melanoma, 9 had renal cell carcinoma and 9 had head and neck cancer. In the dose-escalation cohort, 82.7% of patients were male, and the mean age was roughly 60 years, with a range of 23 to 79. Prior anti-PD-1, anti-PD-L1 or anti-CTLA-4 therapy was permitted, and approximately 40% of dose-escalation patients had received checkpoint inhibitors. Partial responses occurred in three dose-escalation patients: two with cutaneous melanoma and one with hepatocellular carcinoma. The purpose of peripheral TCRbeta sequencing was to test whether ivuxolimab changed TCR sequence diversity and led to clonal T-cell expansion. The paper describes the monotherapy dose-escalation part (N ≈ 52 patients) of the phase I trial of ivuxolimab.

To sequence the TCRbeta CDR3 region, genomic DNA was isolated from the sorted cells. TCRbeta CDR3 regions were sequenced using the immunoSEQ Assay. Imported from immuneACCESS, the table was reduced by TCRdb to in-frame sequences with V and J called. These copies leave out some clones; in studies compared against another copy, an unresolved V gene accounts for under half, and the cause of the remainder is not known. Recorded for this sample are some 85,000 clones; 88% of them occurred a single time. Together, the top ten hold approximately 0.26% of the sample. To note about this clone: Its antigen is not yet known. No base quality values were provided; no much bigger clone lies one nucleotide off.

The study at large found these results: Low levels of normalized T-cell clonal expansion were also seen in some patients who did not respond. Clonal expansion of both CD4+ and CD8+ blood T cells was observed from baseline to week 6 at doses 0.1 to 3.0 mg/kg. After ivuxolimab, expanded clones were on average more numerous among CD8+ T cells than among CD4+ T cells. Partial responders in the 0.1-3.0 mg/kg groups had among the lowest normalized peripheral clonal expansion, especially among CD8+ T cells. Which antigens the clonally expanded peripheral T cells were specific for was not determined.

The trial excluded patients who had a history of autoimmune disease or were on systemic immunosuppression. Peripheral blood for TCR sequencing was collected from all dose cohorts at baseline, on cycle 4 day 1, and on cycle 7 day 1. Samples were obtained from an open-label, multicenter, first-in-human phase I dose-escalation trial of ivuxolimab. Adults with locally advanced or metastatic head and neck squamous cell, hepatocellular, melanoma or renal cell carcinoma were enrolled in the trial. CD4+ and CD8+ T cells were sorted separately from peripheral blood before TCR sequencing. The germline V gene provides CDR1 SNHLY and CDR2 FYNNEI. The CDR3 runs 16 amino acids, cysteine and phenylalanine included. Left in the record is the CDR3 DNA by itself, 48 bases read in frame from the first base. From V the trimming removes 5 bases and from J it removes 3 bases, while the gene matches leave 9 bases of the junction unaccounted for.

The sequence is built from TRBV2 and TRBJ2-5, with TRBD1 identical over 10 junction bases. The clonotype comes from an adult with an advanced solid tumor such as melanoma, head and neck, liver or kidney cancer. Sequencing used CD4+ or CD8+ T cells sorted from blood, obtained in a trial of the OX40 agonist ivuxolimab. In nucleotide form, the sequence is TGTGCCAGCAGTCAAATTAGACAGGGGGCTAAAGAGACCCAGTACTTC. Its translation is CASSQIRQGAKETQYF.